This T cell receptor beta chain was observed in a study of cytomegalovirus exposure and HLA in healthy donors. This CDR3 is built from 14 residues. The trim removed 4 bases at V and 5 bases at J, leaving 2 bases unmatched. The germline V gene has CDR1 MNHEY and CDR2 SMNVEV (reference sequence). A remark on this clone: No antigen is known for it.

Vbeta (60) and Jbeta (13) primers were used in the PCR. Clones were read by immunoSEQ multiplex PCR, and TCRdb kept only the in-frame ones, dropping some. The sample lists some 92,000 clones, more than 65% seen once, with approximately 3% in the top ten. As for the donors, each was a healthy bone marrow donor. Unrecorded immune exposures were likely, despite nominal health at sampling. Study-level findings and limits: Serostatus for CMV was the only available immune exposure information. Based on reports, TCR beta sequences accurately predicted HLA-A and HLA-B alleles for most subjects.

Sequenced sample: PBMCs. The chain employs TRBV27 and TRBJ1-6, with TRBD1 matching over 7 bases. The source of this sequence is a young man in good health and CMV-seronegative. The CDR3 reads CASSWGTDNSPLHF. CDR3 bases: TGTGCCAGCAGTTGGGGGACAGATAATTCACCCCTCCACTTT.